One TCR beta chain is described in this entry. The CDR3 covers 16 residues. CDR1 and CDR2 (germline): SGHDN, FVKESK. J gave up 5 bases and V 4 bases, and 10 bases lay outside the gene matches. This entry comes from a study of blood T cells in healthy people across ages. Primers used in a second PCR of about 7 to 12 cycles were a sample-barcoded 5' primer and a J-beta primer mix. MiXCR, applied by TCRdb to the 5' RACE reads, yields one record per CDR3 protein. Of about 1.4 million distinct CDR3 sequences in the sample, 59% were seen once. The V call is TRBV14, the J call TRBJ2-5, with 10 positions matching TRBD2. This clonotype was obtained from a man between 18 and 29 years old in good health. The sample taken for sequencing was blood. CDR3 bases: TGTGCCAGCAGCCCTTCCCTAGCGGGAGTCGGGGAGACCCAGTACTTC. It translates to CASSPSLAGVGETQYF.